This TCR beta chain was sequenced during a study of T cell repertoires in ileal Crohn's disease. Study background: The M6 sample came from neoterminal ileum during colonoscopy after surgery.

This clone came up a few times. Sequencing used immunoSEQ multiplex PCR; TCRdb keeps in-frame clones, though not all of them. The sample lists more than 10,000 clones, roughly 80% occurring once. Stated time point: neoterminal ileum biopsy at postoperative endoscopy, about 6 months after surgery. Trimming removed 4 bases at V and 0 bases at J, with 15 bases between. Looked up from germline, CDR1 is SGHRS and CDR2 is YFSETQ. This CDR3 is 16 amino acids long. The material sequenced was ileal tissue. The sequence was collected from an adult with Crohn's disease. The chain recombines TRBV5-1 with TRBJ2-3; D perhaps matches TRBD2 (5 bases). The CDR3 DNA reads TGCGCCAGCAGCATATCCGGGGTACCTAGCACAGATACGCAGTATTTT. It specifies CASSISGVPSTDTQYF.